This TCR beta chain originates from a study of CD8+CD57+ T cells in acquired aplastic anemia listed by TCRdb under 2018. Regarding the study in general: A mean of around 3.3 ug of DNA, ranging from roughly 0.18 to 30 ug, was extracted from sorted CD4+ and CD8+ cells. For healthy donor samples, the average read count was roughly 9.9 million for CD4+ cells and 11.0 million for CD8+ cells.

TCR repertoires of sorted CD4+ and CD8+ blood T cells from severe aplastic anemia patients and healthy subjects were deep-sequenced in the study. Ficoll-Paque density gradient centrifugation was used to isolate peripheral blood mononuclear cells. Before DNA extraction, CD4+ and CD8+ T cells were sorted by FACS or by magnetic beads. Overall study results and their limits: Fewer than 30 CD8+ CDR3 sequences were found in both patients and controls but appeared to be highly expressed in patients and within the immunodominant clones of the patients. CD8+ Simpson's diversity did not differ significantly between patients and healthy controls (P=0.060).

Turning to this clonotype: Its antigen is not yet known. No quality values exist for individual bases; no much larger clone is one base distant.

TCR beta VDJ combination and CDR3 sequence profiling used genomic DNA as the template. TCR repertoire sequencing was run on an Illumina HiSeq 2000. On the authors' methods: Repertoire assessment relied on Simpson's diversity index, CDR3 size and DJ length profiles, and TRBV/TRBJ rearrangement plots. Whichever DNA sequence was most abundant in the deep sequencing data was defined as the immunodominant clone. CDR3 amino acid sequences were checked for sharing between subjects and were compared against published repertoires and the VDJdb database. TCRdb applied fastp at Q25 and MiXCR to the public reads, then kept only in-frame beta chains. A single entry per CDR3 protein holds the most common genes and DNA from its merged rows. The authors' filters were not applied to this entry. Present in this sample are around 130,000 distinct CDR3 sequences, over 45% of which were seen just once. Of the sample, about 2.5% is held by the ten largest clones.

This receptor was identified in a human donor in good health, serving as a control. Sequencing was done on a sample of sorted CD4+, CD8+, or CD8+CD57+ T cells (not recorded which) from PBMCs.

The CDR3 protein sequence reads: CSVAGVNTEAFF. The sequenced DNA is TGCAGCGTCGCGGGGGTGAACACTGAAGCTTTCTTT. Recombination linked TRBV29-1 to TRBJ1-1; perhaps TRBD1 is the D gene, with 5 bases matching. Relative to germline, V is 6 bases shorter and J is 0 bases shorter, with 8 bases between their ends. CDR1 and CDR2, per the germline V gene, are SQVTM and ANQGSEA. The CDR3 contains 12 residues, cysteine and phenylalanine counted. Only CDR3 DNA remains: 36 bases, in frame from the first base.